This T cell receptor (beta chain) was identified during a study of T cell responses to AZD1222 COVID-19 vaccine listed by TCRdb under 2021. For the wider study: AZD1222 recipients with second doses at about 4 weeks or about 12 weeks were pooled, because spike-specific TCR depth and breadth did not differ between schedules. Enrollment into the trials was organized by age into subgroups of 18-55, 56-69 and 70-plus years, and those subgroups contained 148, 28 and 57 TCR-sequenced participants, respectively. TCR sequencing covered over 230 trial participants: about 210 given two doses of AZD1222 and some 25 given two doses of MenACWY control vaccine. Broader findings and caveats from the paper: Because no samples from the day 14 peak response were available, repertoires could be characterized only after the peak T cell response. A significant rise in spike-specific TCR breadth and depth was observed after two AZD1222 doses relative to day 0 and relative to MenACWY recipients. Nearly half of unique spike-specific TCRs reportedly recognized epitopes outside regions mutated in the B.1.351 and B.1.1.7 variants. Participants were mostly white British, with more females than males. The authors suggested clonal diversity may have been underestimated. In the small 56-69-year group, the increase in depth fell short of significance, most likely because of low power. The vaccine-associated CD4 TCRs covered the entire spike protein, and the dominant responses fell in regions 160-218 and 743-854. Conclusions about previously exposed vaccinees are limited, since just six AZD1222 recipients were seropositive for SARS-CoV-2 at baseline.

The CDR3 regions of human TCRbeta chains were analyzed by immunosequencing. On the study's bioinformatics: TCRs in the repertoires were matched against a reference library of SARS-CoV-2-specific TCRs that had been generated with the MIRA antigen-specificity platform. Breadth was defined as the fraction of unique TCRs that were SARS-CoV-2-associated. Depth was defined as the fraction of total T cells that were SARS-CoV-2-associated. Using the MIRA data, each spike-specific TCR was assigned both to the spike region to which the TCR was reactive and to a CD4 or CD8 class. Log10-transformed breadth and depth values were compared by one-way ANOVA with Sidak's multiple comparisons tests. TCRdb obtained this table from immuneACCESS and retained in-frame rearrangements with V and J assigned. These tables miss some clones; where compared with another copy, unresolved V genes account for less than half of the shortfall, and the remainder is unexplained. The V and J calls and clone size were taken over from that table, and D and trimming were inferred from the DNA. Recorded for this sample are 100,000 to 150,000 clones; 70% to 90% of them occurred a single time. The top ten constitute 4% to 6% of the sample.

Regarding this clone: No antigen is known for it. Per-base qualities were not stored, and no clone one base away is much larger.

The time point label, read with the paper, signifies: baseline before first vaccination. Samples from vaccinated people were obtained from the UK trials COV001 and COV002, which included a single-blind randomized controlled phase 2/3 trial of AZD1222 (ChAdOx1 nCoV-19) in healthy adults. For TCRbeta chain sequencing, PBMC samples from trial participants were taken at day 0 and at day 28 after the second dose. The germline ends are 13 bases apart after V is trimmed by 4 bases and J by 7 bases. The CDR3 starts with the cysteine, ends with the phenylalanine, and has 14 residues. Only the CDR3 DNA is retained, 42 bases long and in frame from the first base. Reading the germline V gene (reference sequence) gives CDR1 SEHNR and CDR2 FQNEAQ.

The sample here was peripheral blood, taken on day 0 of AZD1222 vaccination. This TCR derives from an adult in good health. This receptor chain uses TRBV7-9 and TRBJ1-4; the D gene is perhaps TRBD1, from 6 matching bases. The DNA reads TGTGCCAGCAGCTCCGCGGTGGGGGCTGAAAAACTGTTTTTT. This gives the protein CASSSAVGAEKLFF.